This T cell receptor (beta chain) was observed in a study of T cell repertoires in cytomegalovirus infection. This clonotype was seen more than once but under ten times. Its antigen is still unknown. TCRdb processed the reads anew with MiXCR; each CDR3 protein has one entry. This repertoire shows approximately 700,000 distinct CDR3 sequences, under 40% found once; its top ten account for around 2.8%. Study-wide points: HLA-C-restricted CMV-specific TCR beta clonotypes were dominant in the ex vivo response.

The CDR3 loop spans 16 amino acids. J lost 1 base, V lost 4 bases, and 5 bases had no gene match. The V gene's germline CDR1 is MDHEN and CDR2 SYDVKM. The chain is built from TRBV28 and TRBJ1-5; TRBD1 agrees at 9 bases. This TCR was sampled from a human donor in good health (CMV status not recorded). Some clones in this sample may be carry-over from other donors' samples. The sequencing sample was made of PBMCs. The CDR3 reads CASSSGQGMSNQPQHF. In nucleotides, the CDR3 is TGTGCCAGCAGTTCGGGACAGGGTATGAGCAATCAGCCCCAGCATTTT. Filled out from reference TRBV28 and TRBJ1-5, the complete variable domain reads DVKVTQSSRYLVKRTGEKVFLECVQDMDHENMFWYRQDPGLGLRLIYFSYDVKMKEKGDIPEGYSVSREKKERFSLILESASTNQTSMYLCASSSGQGMSNQPQHFGDGTRLSIL.